This record concerns one T cell receptor beta chain sequence. This sample stems from a study of control samples from healthy donors and cancer patients. Germline CDR1 MNHEY, CDR2 SVGAGI. This CDR3 spans 13 amino acids. Between the trimmed V and J ends, which lost 6 bases and 3 bases, there was a span of 9 bases. Sequenced by immunoSEQ multiplex PCR; TCRdb stores in-frame clones only, minus some. The sample features roughly 190,000 clones, with under 2.5% in its top ten. The sequence came from a woman younger than 45 in good health. The chain carries TRBV6-5 and TRBJ1-5; D ambiguous. The sample consisted of blood. The CDR3 reads CASRKRDNQPQHF. DNA of the CDR3: TGTGCCAGCAGAAAGAGGGACAATCAGCCCCAGCATTTT.